The rows below give T cell receptor beta chains drawn from one sample of a study of immune heterogeneity within non-small cell lung tumors. TCRdb re-derived calls from the multiplex PCR reads in MiXCR, one entry per CDR3 protein. This table holds about 10,000 distinct CDR3 sequences, less than 30% found once. The sequenced material came from lung tumor tissue. The receptors were gathered from a woman between 45 and 60 years old with non-small cell lung cancer. Each CDR3 is given with its conserved first and last residue. The D gene is left open where the match is weak. Size is stated for part of the rows, as once, few or many counts, or as a class when the clone is expanded.

clone_size | d_call | j_call | v_call | cdr3_nt | cdr3_aa
- | - | TRBJ2-7 | TRBV6-6 | TGTGCCAGCAGTTACTCGATCGGGGTAGGGCTCCACGAGCAGTACTTC | CASSYSIGVGLHEQYF
many | - | TRBJ2-1 | TRBV7-8 | TGTGCCAGCAGCCCGGGACTCACCTACAATGAGCAGTTCTTC | CASSPGLTYNEQFF
- | TRBD2 | TRBJ2-2 | TRBV6-6 | TGTGCCACCAGTTACTCGATCCCTAGCGGGTTTGGCGGAGAGCTGTTTTTT | CATSYSIPSGFGGELFF
many | - | TRBJ1-4 | TRBV28 | TGTGCCAGCGCCATCCAGGGGCGCGGTGAAAAACTGTTTTTT | CASAIQGRGEKLFF
many | TRBD2 | TRBJ2-5 | TRBV7-8 | TGTGCCAGCAGCTTACGGGGGGGTGCGGAGGGAGAGACCCAGTACTTC | CASSLRGGAEGETQYF
few | - | TRBJ1-2 | TRBV15 | TGTGCCACCATCAGAGACCGGGGTTTGGACTATGGCTACACCTTC | CATIRDRGLDYGYTF
many | - | TRBJ2-3 | TRBV7-9 | TGTGCCAGCAGCTTAAAGGGATGGGAGGCAGATACGCAGTATTTT | CASSLKGWEADTQYF
medium-sized | - | TRBJ1-2 | TRBV28 | TGTGCCAGCAGCGGGTACTGGGAGAGGGGCGGGTATGGCTACACCTTC | CASSGYWERGGYGYTF
few | - | TRBJ2-2 | TRBV27 | TGTGCCAGCACCCTCGGGGGGCCGAACACCGGGGAGCTGTTTTTT | CASTLGGPNTGELFF
many | TRBD2 | TRBJ2-1 | TRBV28 | TGTGCCAGCAGTGGACTAGCGGGAGACGACGAGCAGTTCTTC | CASSGLAGDDEQFF
many | TRBD2 | TRBJ2-3 | TRBV6-1 | TGTGCCAGCAGTGTGACTAGCCTTACAGATACGCAGTATTTT | CASSVTSLTDTQYF
large | TRBD2 | TRBJ2-7 | TRBV20-1 | TGCAGTGCTGACCCGACTAGCGGGAGCTCCTACGAGCAGTACTTC | CSADPTSGSSYEQYF
many | - | TRBJ2-6 | TRBV27 | TGTGCCAGCAGTTTATACAGGGCTGGGGCCAACGTCCTGACTTTC | CASSLYRAGANVLTF
many | - | TRBJ2-5 | TRBV12-3/TRBV12-4 | TGTGCCAGCAGTTTAGGGCAGGGGAGGCAGGAGACCCAGTACTTC | CASSLGQGRQETQYF
medium-sized | - | TRBJ1-2 | TRBV20-1 | TGCAGTGCTAGAGTCGTCAGCAACTATGGCTACACCTTC | CSARVVSNYGYTF